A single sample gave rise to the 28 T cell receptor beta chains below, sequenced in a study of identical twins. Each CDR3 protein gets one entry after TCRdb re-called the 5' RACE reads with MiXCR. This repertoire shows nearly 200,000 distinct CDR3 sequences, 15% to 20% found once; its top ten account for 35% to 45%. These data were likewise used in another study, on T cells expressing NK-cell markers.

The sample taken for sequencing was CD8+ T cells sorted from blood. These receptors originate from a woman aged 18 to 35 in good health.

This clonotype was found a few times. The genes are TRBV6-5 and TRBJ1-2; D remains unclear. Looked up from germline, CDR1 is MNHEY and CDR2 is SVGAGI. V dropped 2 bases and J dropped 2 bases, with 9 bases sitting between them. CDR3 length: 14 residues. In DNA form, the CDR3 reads TGTGCCAGCAGTTACCTGGACCAAAACTATGGCTACACCTTC. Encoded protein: CASSYLDQNYGYTF.

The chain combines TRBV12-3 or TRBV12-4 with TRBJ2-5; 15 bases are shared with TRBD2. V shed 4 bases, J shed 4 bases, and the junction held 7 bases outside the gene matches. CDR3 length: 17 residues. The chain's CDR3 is CASSSWTSGGAGETQYF. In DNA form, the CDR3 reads TGTGCCAGCAGTTCCTGGACTAGCGGGGGGGCCGGAGAGACCCAGTACTTC.

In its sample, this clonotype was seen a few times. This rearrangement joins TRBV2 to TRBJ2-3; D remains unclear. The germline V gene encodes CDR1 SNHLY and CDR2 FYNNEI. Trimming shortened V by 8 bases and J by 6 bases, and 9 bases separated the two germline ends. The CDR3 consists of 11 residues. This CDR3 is CASDGVDTQYF. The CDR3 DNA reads TGTGCCAGCGACGGCGTCGATACGCAGTATTTT. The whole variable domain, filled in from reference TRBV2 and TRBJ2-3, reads EPEVTQTPSHQVTQMGQEVILRCVPISNHLYFYWYRQILGQKVEFLVSFYNNEISEKSEIFDDQFSVERPDGSNFTLKIRSTKLEDSAMYFCASDGVDTQYFGPGTRLTVL.

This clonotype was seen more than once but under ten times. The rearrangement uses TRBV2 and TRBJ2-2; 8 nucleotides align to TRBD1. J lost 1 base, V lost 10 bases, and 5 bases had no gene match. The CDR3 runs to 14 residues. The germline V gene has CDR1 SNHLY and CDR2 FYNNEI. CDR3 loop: CAISGQGNTGELFF. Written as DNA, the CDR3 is TGTGCCATATCAGGACAGGGGAACACCGGGGAGCTGTTTTTT.

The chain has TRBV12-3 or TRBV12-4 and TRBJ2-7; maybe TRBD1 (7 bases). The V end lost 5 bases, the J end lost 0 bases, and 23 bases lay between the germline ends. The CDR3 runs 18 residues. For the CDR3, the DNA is TGTGCCAGCAGTCTTCCCGGCGGGGACAGAAAAAACTCCTACGAGCAGTACTTC. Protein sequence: CASSLPGGDRKNSYEQYF.

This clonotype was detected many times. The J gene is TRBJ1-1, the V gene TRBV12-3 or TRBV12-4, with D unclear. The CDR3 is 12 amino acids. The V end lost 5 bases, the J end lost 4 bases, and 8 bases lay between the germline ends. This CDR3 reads CASSPSSTEAFF. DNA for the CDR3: TGTGCCAGCAGTCCGTCTAGCACTGAAGCTTTCTTT.

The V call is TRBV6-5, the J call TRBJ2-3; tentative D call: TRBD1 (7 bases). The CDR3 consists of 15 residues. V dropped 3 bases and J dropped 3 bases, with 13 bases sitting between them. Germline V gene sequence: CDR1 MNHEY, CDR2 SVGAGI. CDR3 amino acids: CASSYGGGGTDTQYF. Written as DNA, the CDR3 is TGTGCCAGCAGTTATGGAGGGGGCGGGACAGATACGCAGTATTTT.

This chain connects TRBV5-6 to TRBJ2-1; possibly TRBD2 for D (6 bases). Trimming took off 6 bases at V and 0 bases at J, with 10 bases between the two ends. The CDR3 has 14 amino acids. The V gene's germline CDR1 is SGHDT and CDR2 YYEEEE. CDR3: CASIPGSSYNEQFF. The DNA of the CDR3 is TGTGCCAGCATTCCCGGGAGCTCCTACAATGAGCAGTTCTTC.

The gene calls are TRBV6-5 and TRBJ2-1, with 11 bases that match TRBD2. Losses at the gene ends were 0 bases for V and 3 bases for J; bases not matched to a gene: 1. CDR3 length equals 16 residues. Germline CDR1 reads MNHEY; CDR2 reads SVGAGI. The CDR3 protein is CASSYSGTSGYNEQFF. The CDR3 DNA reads TGTGCCAGCAGTTACTCTGGGACTAGCGGCTACAATGAGCAGTTCTTC.

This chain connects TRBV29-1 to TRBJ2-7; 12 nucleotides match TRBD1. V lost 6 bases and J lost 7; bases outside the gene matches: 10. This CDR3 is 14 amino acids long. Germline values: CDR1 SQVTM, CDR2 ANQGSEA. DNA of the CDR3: TGCAGCGTCGATGGGACAGGGGGCCAGGAGGAGCAGTACTTC. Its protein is CSVDGTGGQEEQYF.

CDR3 nucleotide sequence: TGCAGTGCTAGGGGACAGGGGACCTTTAACTCCTACGAGCAGTACTTC. It translates to CSARGQGTFNSYEQYF. The V and J genes are TRBV20-1 and TRBJ2-7; 10 bases fit TRBD1. This CDR3 spans 16 amino acids. Germline assignment: CDR1 DFQATT and CDR2 SNEGSKA (reference sequence). Unmatched junction bases numbered 8, after V lost 3 bases and J lost 0 bases.

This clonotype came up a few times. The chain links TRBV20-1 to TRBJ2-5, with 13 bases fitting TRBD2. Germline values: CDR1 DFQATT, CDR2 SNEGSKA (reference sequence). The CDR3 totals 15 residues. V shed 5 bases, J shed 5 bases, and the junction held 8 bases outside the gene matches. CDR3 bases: TGCAGTGCTCCTTTTACTAGCGGGGGGGCGGAGACCCAGTACTTC. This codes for CSAPFTSGGAETQYF.

The CDR3 nucleotides read TGTGCCAGCAGCCAAGAGGGACTAGCGGGGAAAGAGACCCAGTACTTC. Amino acid sequence: CASSQEGLAGKETQYF. The rearrangement uses TRBV14 and TRBJ2-5, with 13 positions matching TRBD2. Germline V lookup: CDR1 SGHDN, CDR2 FVKESK. This CDR3 has 16 residues. J gave up 3 bases and V 0 bases, and 1 base lay outside the gene matches.

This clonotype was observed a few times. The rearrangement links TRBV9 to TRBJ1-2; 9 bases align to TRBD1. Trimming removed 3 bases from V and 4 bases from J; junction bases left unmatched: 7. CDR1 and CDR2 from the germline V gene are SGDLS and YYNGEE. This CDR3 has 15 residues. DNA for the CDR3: TGTGCCAGCAGCGCAGGGACAGGGCCTCCCTATGGCTACACCTTC. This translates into CASSAGTGPPYGYTF. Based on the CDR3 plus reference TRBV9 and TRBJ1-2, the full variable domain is DSGVTQTPKHLITATGQRVTLRCSPRSGDLSVYWYQQSLDQGLQFLIQYYNGEERAKGNILERFSAQQFPDLHSELNLSSLELGDSALYFCASSAGTGPPYGYTFGSGTRLTVV.

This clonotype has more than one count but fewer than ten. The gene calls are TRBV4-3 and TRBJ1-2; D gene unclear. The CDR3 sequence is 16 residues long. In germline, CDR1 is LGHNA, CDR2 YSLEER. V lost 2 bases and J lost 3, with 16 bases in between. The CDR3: CASSQYRKTAHYGYTF. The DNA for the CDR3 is TGCGCCAGCAGCCAATATCGGAAAACAGCGCACTATGGCTACACCTTC.

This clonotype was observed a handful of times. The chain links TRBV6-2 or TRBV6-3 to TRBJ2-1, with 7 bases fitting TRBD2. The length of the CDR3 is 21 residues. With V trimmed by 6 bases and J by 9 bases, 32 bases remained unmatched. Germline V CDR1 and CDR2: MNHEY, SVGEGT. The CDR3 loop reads CASSAGPLATSLKVGEGEQFF. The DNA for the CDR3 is TGTGCCAGCAGCGCAGGCCCCTTGGCGACTAGTCTCAAGGTTGGGGAGGGTGAGCAGTTCTTC.

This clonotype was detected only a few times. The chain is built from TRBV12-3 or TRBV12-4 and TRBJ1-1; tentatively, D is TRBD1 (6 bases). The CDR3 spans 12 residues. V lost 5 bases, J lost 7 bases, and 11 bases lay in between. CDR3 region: CASSPDSLEAFF. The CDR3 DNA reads TGTGCCAGCAGTCCGGACAGCCTTGAAGCTTTCTTT.

The CDR3 is CASRDKSGQPVFEAFF. The CDR3 DNA reads TGTGCCAGCAGGGACAAGAGTGGACAGCCTGTCTTTGAAGCTTTCTTT. This rearrangement joins TRBV5-6 to TRBJ1-1, with D maybe TRBD1 (6 bases). This CDR3 has 16 amino acids. CDR1 SGHDT and CDR2 YYEEEE come from the germline V gene. V was trimmed by 5 bases and J by 7 bases, leaving 24 bases between them.

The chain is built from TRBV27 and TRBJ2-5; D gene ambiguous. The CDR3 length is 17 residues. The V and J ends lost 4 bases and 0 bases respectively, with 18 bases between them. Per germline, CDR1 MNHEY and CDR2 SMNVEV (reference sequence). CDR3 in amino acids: CASSSLHRTEYQETQYF. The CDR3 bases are TGTGCCAGCAGTTCCCTCCATCGGACGGAGTACCAAGAGACCCAGTACTTC.

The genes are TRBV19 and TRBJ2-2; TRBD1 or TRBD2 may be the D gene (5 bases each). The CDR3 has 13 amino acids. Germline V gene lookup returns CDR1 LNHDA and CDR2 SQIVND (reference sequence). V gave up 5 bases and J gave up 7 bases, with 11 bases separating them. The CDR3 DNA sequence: TGTGCCAGTAGTTACGGGGCCGACGGGGAGCTGTTTTTT. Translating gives CASSYGADGELFF.

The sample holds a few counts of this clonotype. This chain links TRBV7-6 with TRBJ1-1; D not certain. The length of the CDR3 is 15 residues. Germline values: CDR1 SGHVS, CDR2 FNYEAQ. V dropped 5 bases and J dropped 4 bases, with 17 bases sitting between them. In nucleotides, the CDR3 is TGTGCCAGCAGCCGGGCCGGCACGGAGTCCACTGAAGCTTTCTTT. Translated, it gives CASSRAGTESTEAFF. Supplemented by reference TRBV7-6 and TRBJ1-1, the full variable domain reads GAGVSQSPRYKVTKRGQDVALRCDPISGHVSLYWYRQALGQGPEFLTYFNYEAQQDKSGLPNDRFSAERPEGSISTLTIQRTEQRDSAMYRCASSRAGTESTEAFFGQGTRLTVV.

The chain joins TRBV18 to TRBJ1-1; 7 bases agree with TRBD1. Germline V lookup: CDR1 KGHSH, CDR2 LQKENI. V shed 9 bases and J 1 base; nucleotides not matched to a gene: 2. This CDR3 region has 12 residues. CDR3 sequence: CASQGGNTEAFF. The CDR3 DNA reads TGTGCCAGTCAGGGGGGGAACACTGAAGCTTTCTTT.

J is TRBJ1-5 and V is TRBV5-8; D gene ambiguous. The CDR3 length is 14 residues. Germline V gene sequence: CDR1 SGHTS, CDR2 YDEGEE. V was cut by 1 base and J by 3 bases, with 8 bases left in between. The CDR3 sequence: CASSLYLYNQPQHF. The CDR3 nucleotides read TGTGCCAGCAGCTTGTACTTATACAATCAGCCCCAGCATTTT.

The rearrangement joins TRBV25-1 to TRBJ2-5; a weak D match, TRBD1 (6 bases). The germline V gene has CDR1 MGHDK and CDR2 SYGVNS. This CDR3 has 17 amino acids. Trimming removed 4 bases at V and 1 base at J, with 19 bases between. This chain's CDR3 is CASSGTTGLTSQETQYF. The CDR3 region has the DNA TGTGCCAGCAGTGGAACGACAGGACTGACTTCCCAAGAGACCCAGTACTTC.

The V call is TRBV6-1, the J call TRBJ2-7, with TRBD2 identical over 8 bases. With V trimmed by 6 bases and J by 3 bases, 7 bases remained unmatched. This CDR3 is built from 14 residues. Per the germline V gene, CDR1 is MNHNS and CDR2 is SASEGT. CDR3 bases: TGTGCCAGCAGACCATCGGCGGGGGGCTACGAGCAGTACTTC. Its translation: CASRPSAGGYEQYF.

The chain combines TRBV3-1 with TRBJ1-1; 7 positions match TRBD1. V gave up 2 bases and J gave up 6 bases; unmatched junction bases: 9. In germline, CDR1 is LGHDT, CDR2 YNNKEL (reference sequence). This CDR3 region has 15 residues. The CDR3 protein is CASSQRIRGGSEAFF. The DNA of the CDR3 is TGTGCCAGCAGCCAACGGATCCGAGGGGGCTCTGAAGCTTTCTTT.

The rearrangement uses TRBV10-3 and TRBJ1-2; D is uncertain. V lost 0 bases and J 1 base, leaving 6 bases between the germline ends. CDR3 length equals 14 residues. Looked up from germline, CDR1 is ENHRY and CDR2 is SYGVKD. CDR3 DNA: TGTGCCATCAGTGAGTCGGCCTTTAACTATGGCTACACCTTC. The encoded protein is CAISESAFNYGYTF.

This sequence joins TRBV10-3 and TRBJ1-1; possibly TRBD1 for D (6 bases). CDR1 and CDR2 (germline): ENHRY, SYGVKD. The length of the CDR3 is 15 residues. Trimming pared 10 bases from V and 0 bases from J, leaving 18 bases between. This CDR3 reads CASNRVGGMNTEAFF. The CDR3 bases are TGTGCCAGCAACAGGGTCGGGGGCATGAACACTGAAGCTTTCTTT.